What follows is one TCR beta chain and its context. Its antigen is not known. Primers included in the PCR were 60 Vbeta and 13 Jbeta primers. TCRdb keeps only in-frame clones here, not all; method: immunoSEQ multiplex PCR. This table holds over 100,000 clones, more than 70% found once. Germline lookup yields CDR1 SGHVS and CDR2 FQNEAQ. The CDR3 contains 12 residues. The V and J ends lost 5 bases and 8 bases respectively, with 10 bases between them. The data originate from a study of cytomegalovirus exposure and HLA in healthy donors. Whole-study results and caveats: Per a prior analysis, the majority of TCR beta V segments were productive roughly 87% or roughly 30% of the time.

This chain links TRBV7-8 with TRBJ1-3; D gene unclear. Sequencing was carried out using PBMCs. This clonotype was obtained from a male donor in good health and CMV-seronegative. The CDR3 loop reads CASSPDGHTIYF. The CDR3 coding sequence is TGTGCCAGCAGCCCGGATGGGCACACCATATATTTT.